The 5 T cell receptor beta chains reported below all come from one sample, sequenced in a study of blood T cell repertoires in COVID-19. Using immunoSEQ multiplex PCR, the repertoire was profiled, and TCRdb retains in-frame clones only, with some absent. The sample consists of fewer than 250,000 clones, around 85% of them appearing once. Sequencing was done on a sample of peripheral blood. These receptors were taken from a woman aged 55-75 years with active or convalescent COVID-19.

The chain recombines TRBV5-6 with TRBJ2-5; D is possibly TRBD2 (6 bases). Germline V lookup: CDR1 SGHDT, CDR2 YYEEEE. This CDR3 is 13 amino acids long. V was trimmed by 0 bases and J by 6 bases, leaving 9 bases between them. The CDR3 region is CASSLVEGKTQYF. In DNA, the CDR3 is TGTGCCAGCAGCTTGGTGGAGGGGAAGACCCAGTACTTC. The entire variable domain, with the rest obtained from reference TRBV5-6 and TRBJ2-5, is as follows: DAGVTQSPTHLIKTRGQQVTLRCSPKSGHDTVSWYQQALGQGPQFIFQYYEEEERQRGNFPDRFSGHQFPNYSSELNVNALLLGDSALYLCASSLVEGKTQYFGPGTRLLVL.

The rearrangement uses TRBV7-9 and TRBJ2-3, with a weak D call TRBD2 (5 bases). V lost 4 bases and J lost 6, with 17 bases in between. The germline CDR1 and CDR2 sequences are SEHNR and FQNEAQ (reference sequence). The CDR3 has 15 residues. Here the CDR3 reads CASSSPGKRWDTQYF. In DNA, the CDR3 is TGTGCCAGCAGCTCGCCGGGAAAAAGGTGGGATACGCAGTATTTT.

The rearrangement joins TRBV6-5 to TRBJ1-4; TRBD1 matches 8 bases. The junction had 7 bases not matched to a gene; V was cut back by 3 bases and J by 7 bases. The germline V gene encodes CDR1 MNHEY and CDR2 SVGAGI. The CDR3 has 15 residues. The CDR3 nucleotides are TGTGCCAGCAGTTATAACCGGGACAGGACTGAAAAACTGTTTTTT. Residues: CASSYNRDRTEKLFF.

V is TRBV5-6 and J is TRBJ2-3, with 8 nucleotides matching TRBD2. CDR3 size: 15 residues. J lost 3 bases, V lost 0 bases, and 3 bases had no gene match. CDR1 and CDR2 from the germline V gene are SGHDT and YYEEEE. The CDR3 here is CASSLGGGTTDTQYF. Written as DNA, the CDR3 is TGTGCCAGCAGCTTGGGCGGGGGGACGACAGATACGCAGTATTTT.

The chain combines TRBV5-6 with TRBJ2-1; 9 bases fit TRBD1. This CDR3 region has 16 residues. V shed 3 bases and J 9 bases; nucleotides not matched to a gene: 13. Germline V gene lookup returns CDR1 SGHDT and CDR2 YYEEEE. The CDR3, as DNA: TGTGCCAGCAGCTGGACAGGGGAATGGAATTGGGGTGAGCAGTTCTTC. Residues: CASSWTGEWNWGEQFF.